These 12 T cell receptor beta chains were all obtained from the same sample, sequenced in a study of T cell responses to AZD1222 COVID-19 vaccine. Libraries were prepared by immunoSEQ multiplex PCR; TCRdb keeps only in-frame clonotypes and omits some of them. Among 100,000 or so clones, 89% were seen once, and the ten largest hold 40% to 55%. Sequencing was performed on peripheral blood, taken 28 days after the second AZD1222 dose. Every receptor here comes from an adult who received the AZD1222 COVID-19 vaccine.

The CDR3 region is CASSRIALEDEQYF. The CDR3 bases are TGTGCCAGCAGCCGGATCGCACTTGAGGACGAGCAGTACTTC. The chain employs TRBV7-9 and TRBJ2-7; D is unresolved. Trimming took 5 bases from V and 5 from J, leaving 16 bases between them. The CDR3 runs to 14 residues. Per the germline V gene, CDR1 is SEHNR and CDR2 is FQNEAQ (reference sequence).

This clone was observed a single time. The rearrangement joins TRBV18 to TRBJ2-7; 9 bases are shared with TRBD2. CDR3 length: 16 amino acids. CDR1 is KGHSH, CDR2 LQKENI, per germline. V trimming: 2 bases; J trimming: 5 bases; junction bases outside the gene matches: 10. CDR3 in amino acids: CASSPMAGGGIDEQYF. The CDR3 DNA is TGTGCCAGCTCACCAATGGCGGGAGGGGGCATTGACGAGCAGTACTTC.

In nucleotides, the CDR3 is TGTGCCAGCCGAAATTACGGGACAGGGTTTTACAATGAGCAGTTCTTC. Translation: CASRNYGTGFYNEQFF. The chain uses TRBV5-8 and TRBJ2-1, with 9 bases lining up with TRBD1. The trim removed 7 bases at V and 4 bases at J, leaving 12 bases unmatched. Germline lookup yields CDR1 SGHTS and CDR2 YDEGEE. The CDR3 is made up of 16 amino acids.

The chain uses TRBV7-3 and TRBJ2-1; 10 nucleotides agree with TRBD2. The CDR3 runs to 16 residues. Unmatched junction bases numbered 8, after V lost 4 bases and J lost 5 bases. CDR1 and CDR2 (germline): SGHTA, FQGTGA. The CDR3 protein is CASSSTGTSANNEQFF. As DNA, the CDR3 is TGTGCCAGCAGCTCCACCGGGACTAGCGCAAACAATGAGCAGTTCTTC.

This clone was observed a single time. The sample has other DNA sequences that encode this CDR3 too. The gene calls are TRBV3-1 (or the pseudogene TRBV3-2) and TRBJ1-5; D call uncertain. The CDR3 contains 13 residues. Per the germline V gene, CDR1 is LGHDT and CDR2 is YNNKEL (reference sequence). Between the trimmed V and J ends, which lost 1 base and 3 bases, there was a span of 4 bases. Here the CDR3 reads CASSQGFNQPQHF. DNA for the CDR3: TGTGCCAGCAGCCAAGGGTTCAATCAGCCCCAGCATTTT.

The CDR3 coding sequence is TGTGCCAGCAGACCCTTGGGGCAGCCGAACACTGAAGCTTTCTTT. Amino acid sequence: CASRPLGQPNTEAFF. V and J are TRBV7-9 and TRBJ1-1, with D possibly TRBD1 on 5 matching bases. V was cut by 6 bases and J by 1 base, with 15 bases left in between. The CDR3 consists of 15 residues. The germline CDR1 and CDR2 sequences are SEHNR and FQNEAQ (reference sequence).

V and J are TRBV7-9 and TRBJ2-5, with 9 positions matching TRBD2. The CDR3 is made up of 15 amino acids. V was clipped by 2 bases and J by 4 bases; unmatched bases: 5. Per the germline V gene, CDR1 is SEHNR and CDR2 is FQNEAQ (reference sequence). The CDR3 DNA is TGTGCCAGCAGCTTAATTCCGCGGGAGGGAGAGACCCAGTACTTC. This encodes CASSLIPREGETQYF.

The V call is TRBV21-1, the J call TRBJ1-1. TRBV21-1 is flagged as a pseudogene. The CDR3 consists of 14 residues. CDR3 in DNA: TGTGCCAGCAGCAAAGGAGCCTCGAACACTGAAGCTTTCTTT. Translating gives CASSKGASNTEAFF.

The chain couples TRBV7-2 to TRBJ1-5, with D maybe TRBD1 (5 bases). CDR1 SGHTA and CDR2 FQGNSA come from the germline V gene. The ends were cut back, 0 bases at V and 4 bases at J, with 16 bases in the middle. The length of the CDR3 is 17 residues. In DNA form, the CDR3 reads TGTGCCAGCAGCTTAGCCAGACAGACAGACTTAAATCAGCCCCAGCATTTT. This sequence encodes CASSLARQTDLNQPQHF.

The chain is built from TRBV9 and TRBJ2-5; 13 nucleotides agree with TRBD2. This CDR3 is 16 amino acids long. The J segment lost 4 bases and the V segment lost 3 bases, leaving 6 bases of the junction unmatched. Germline loops: CDR1 SGDLS, CDR2 YYNGEE. The CDR3, as DNA: TGTGCCAGCAGCGCCCTACTAGCGGGAGGGGGAGAGACCCAGTACTTC. This translates into CASSALLAGGGETQYF.

This chain connects TRBV5-4 to TRBJ2-7; D is uncertain. The V gene's germline CDR1 is SGHNT and CDR2 YYREEE (reference sequence). V was cut by 0 bases and J by 3 bases, with 7 bases left in between. The CDR3 runs 13 residues. CDR3 region: CASSLGLLYEQYF. The CDR3 region has the DNA TGTGCCAGCAGCTTGGGGCTACTCTACGAGCAGTACTTC.

The chain is built from TRBV3-1 (or the pseudogene TRBV3-2) and TRBJ1-1; 8 nucleotides match TRBD1. Germline V lookup: CDR1 LGHDT, CDR2 YNNKEL (reference sequence). V lost 1 base, J lost 4 bases, and 5 bases stayed unmatched. CDR3 length: 15 amino acids. CDR3 sequence reads: CASSQGGRGRTEAFF. The CDR3 bases are TGTGCCAGCAGCCAAGGAGGCAGGGGGCGCACTGAAGCTTTCTTT.